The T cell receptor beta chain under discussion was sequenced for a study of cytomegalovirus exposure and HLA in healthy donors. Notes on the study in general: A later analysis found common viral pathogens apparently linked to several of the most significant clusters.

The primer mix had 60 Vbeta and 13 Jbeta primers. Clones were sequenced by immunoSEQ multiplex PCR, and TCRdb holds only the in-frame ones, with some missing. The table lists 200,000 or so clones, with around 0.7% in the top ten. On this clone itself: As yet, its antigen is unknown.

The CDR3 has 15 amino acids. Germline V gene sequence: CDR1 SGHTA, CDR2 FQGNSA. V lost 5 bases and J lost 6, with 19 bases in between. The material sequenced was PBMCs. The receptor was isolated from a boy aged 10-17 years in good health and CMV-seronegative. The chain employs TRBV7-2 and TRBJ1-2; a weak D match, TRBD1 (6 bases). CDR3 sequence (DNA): TGTGCCAGCAGCCGATCCCTTACAGGGACAAATGGCTACACCTTC. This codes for CASSRSLTGTNGYTF.